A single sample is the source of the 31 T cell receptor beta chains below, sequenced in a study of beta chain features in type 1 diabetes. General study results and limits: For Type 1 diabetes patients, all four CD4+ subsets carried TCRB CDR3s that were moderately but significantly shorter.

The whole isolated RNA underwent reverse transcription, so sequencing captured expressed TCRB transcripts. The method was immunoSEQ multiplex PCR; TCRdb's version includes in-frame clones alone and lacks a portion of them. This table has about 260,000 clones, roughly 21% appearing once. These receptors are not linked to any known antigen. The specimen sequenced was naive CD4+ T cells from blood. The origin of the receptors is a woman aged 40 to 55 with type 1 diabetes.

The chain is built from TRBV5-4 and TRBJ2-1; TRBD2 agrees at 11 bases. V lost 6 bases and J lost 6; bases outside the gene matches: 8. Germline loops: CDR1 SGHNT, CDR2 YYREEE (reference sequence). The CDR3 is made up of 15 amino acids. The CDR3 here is CASNQLAGDSNEQFF. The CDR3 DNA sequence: TGTGCCAGCAATCAACTAGCGGGAGATTCCAATGAGCAGTTCTTC.

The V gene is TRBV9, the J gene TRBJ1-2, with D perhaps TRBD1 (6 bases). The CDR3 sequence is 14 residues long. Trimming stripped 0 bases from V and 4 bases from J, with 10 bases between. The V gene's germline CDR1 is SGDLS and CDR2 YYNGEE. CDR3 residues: CASSVEDSIYGYTF. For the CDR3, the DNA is TGTGCCAGCAGCGTAGAGGACAGTATCTATGGCTACACCTTC.

CDR3 DNA sequence: TGCAGTGCTCCAGACAGCTATGGCTACACCTTC. Encoded protein: CSAPDSYGYTF. The rearrangement uses TRBV20-1 and TRBJ1-2; D perhaps matches TRBD1 (5 bases). Per the germline V gene, CDR1 is DFQATT and CDR2 is SNEGSKA (reference sequence). Trimming took off 5 bases at V and 4 bases at J, with 8 bases between the two ends. The CDR3 extends over 11 amino acids.

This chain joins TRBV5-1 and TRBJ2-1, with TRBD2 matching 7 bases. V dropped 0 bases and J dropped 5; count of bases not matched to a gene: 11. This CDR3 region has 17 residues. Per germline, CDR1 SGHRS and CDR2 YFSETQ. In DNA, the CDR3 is TGCGCCAGCAGCTTGGACGCGGGAGCGCAGCCTAACAATGAGCAGTTCTTC. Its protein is CASSLDAGAQPNNEQFF.

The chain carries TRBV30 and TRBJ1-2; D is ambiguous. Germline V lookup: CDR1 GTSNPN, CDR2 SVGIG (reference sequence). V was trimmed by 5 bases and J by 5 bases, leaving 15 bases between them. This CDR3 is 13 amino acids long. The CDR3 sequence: CAWAYAGEYGYTF. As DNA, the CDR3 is TGTGCCTGGGCCTACGCGGGAGAGTATGGCTACACCTTC.

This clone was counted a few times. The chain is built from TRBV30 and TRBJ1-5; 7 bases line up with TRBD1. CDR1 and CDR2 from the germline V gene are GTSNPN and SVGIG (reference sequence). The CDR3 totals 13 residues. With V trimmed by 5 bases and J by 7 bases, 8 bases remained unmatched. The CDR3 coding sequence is TGTGCCTGGGGGTCCAGGGGACAGCAGCCCCAGCATTTT. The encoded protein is CAWGSRGQQPQHF.

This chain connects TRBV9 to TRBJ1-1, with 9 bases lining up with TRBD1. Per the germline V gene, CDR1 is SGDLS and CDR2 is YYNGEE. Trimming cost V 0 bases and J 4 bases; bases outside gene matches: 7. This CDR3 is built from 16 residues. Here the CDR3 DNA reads TGTGCCAGCAGCGTAGGTCGGACAGGGGTGATCACTGAAGCTTTCTTT. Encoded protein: CASSVGRTGVITEAFF. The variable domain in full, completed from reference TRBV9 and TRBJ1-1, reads DSGVTQTPKHLITATGQRVTLRCSPRSGDLSVYWYQQSLDQGLQFLIQYYNGEERAKGNILERFSAQQFPDLHSELNLSSLELGDSALYFCASSVGRTGVITEAFFGQGTRLTVV.

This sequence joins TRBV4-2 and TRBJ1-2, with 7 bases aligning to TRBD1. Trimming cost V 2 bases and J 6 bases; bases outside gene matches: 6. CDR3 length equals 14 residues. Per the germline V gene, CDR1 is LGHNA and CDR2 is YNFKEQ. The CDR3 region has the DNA TGTGCCAGCAGCCAACCTGACAGGGAGGATGGCTACACCTTC. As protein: CASSQPDREDGYTF.

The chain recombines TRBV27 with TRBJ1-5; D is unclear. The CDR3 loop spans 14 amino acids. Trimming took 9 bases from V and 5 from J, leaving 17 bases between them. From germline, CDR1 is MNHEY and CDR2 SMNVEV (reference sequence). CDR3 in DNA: TGTGCCAGTAGGATCGCCGGGGTGGATCAGCCCCAGCATTTT. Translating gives CASRIAGVDQPQHF.

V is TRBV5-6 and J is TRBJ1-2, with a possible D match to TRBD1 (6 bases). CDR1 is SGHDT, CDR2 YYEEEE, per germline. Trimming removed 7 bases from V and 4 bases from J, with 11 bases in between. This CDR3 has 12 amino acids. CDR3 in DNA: TGTGCCAGCGGAGACAGGCTCTATGGCTACACCTTC. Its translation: CASGDRLYGYTF.

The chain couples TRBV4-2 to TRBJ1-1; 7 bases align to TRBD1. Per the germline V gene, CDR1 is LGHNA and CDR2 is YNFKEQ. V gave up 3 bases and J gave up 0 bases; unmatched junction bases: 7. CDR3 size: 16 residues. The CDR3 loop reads CASSQGPTGLNTEAFF. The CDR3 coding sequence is TGTGCCAGCAGCCAGGGACCGACAGGGTTGAACACTGAAGCTTTCTTT.

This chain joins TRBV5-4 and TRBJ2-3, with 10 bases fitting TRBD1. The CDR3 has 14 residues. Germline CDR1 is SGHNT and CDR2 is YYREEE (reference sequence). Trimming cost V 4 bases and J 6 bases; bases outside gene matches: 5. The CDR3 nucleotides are TGTGCCAGCAGCGCCGGGACAGGGGAGGATACGCAGTATTTT. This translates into CASSAGTGEDTQYF.

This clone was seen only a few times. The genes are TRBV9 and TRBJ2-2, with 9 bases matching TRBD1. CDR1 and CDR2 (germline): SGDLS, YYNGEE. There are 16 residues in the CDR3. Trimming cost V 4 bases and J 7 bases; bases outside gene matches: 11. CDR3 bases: TGTGCCAGCAGCCCAGAAGGACAGGGGTACAGCGGGGAGCTGTTTTTT. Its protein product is CASSPEGQGYSGELFF.

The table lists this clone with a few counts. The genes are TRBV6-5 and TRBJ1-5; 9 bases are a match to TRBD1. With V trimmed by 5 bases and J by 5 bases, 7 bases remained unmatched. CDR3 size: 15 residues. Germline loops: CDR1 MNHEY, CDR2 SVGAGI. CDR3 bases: TGTGCCAGCAGTCAAGGGACAGGGATGGATCAGCCCCAGCATTTT. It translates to CASSQGTGMDQPQHF.

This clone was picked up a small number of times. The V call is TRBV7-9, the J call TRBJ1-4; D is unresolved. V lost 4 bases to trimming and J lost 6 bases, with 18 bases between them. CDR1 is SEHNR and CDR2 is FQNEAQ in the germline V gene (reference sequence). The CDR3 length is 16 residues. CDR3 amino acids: CASSSTAGAGDEKLFF. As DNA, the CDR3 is TGTGCCAGCAGCTCCACCGCCGGCGCCGGGGATGAAAAACTGTTTTTT. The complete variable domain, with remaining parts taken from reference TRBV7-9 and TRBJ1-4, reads DTGVSQNPRHKITKRGQNVTFRCDPISEHNRLYWYRQTLGQGPEFLTYFQNEAQLEKSRLLSDRFSAERPKGSFSTLEIQRTEQGDSAMYLCASSSTAGAGDEKLFFGSGTQLSVL.

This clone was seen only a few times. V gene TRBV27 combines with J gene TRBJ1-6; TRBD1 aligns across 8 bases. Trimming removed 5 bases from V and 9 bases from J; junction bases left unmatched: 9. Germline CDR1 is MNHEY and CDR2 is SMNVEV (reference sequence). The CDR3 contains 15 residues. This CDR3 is CASSPGQGGGSPLHF. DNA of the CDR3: TGTGCCAGCAGTCCCGGACAGGGAGGTGGTTCACCCCTCCACTTT.

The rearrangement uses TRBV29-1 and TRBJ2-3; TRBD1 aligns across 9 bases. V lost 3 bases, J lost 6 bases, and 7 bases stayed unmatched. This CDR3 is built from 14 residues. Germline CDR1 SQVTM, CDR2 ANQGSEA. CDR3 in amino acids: CSVDRDRAPDTQYF. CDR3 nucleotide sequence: TGCAGCGTTGATCGGGACAGGGCACCGGATACGCAGTATTTT.

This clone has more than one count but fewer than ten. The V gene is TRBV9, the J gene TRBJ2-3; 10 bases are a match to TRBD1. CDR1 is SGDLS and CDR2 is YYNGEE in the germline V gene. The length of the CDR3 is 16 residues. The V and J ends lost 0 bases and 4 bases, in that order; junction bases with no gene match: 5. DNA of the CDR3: TGTGCCAGCAGCGTAGTAGGGGGACAGGGGCCAGATACGCAGTATTTT. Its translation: CASSVVGGQGPDTQYF.

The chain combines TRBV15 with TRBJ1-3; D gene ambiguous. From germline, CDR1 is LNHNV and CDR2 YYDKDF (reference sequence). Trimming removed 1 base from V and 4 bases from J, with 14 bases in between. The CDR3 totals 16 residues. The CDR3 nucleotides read TGTGCCACCAGCAGAGGGGCCTCCCAGGCGGGAAACACCATATATTTT. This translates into CATSRGASQAGNTIYF.

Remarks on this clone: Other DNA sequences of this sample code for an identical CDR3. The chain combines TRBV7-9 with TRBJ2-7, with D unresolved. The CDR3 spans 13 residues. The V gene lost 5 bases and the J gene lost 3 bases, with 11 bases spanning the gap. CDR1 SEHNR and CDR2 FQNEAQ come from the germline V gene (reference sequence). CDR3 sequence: CASSLPGGYEQYF. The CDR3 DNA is TGTGCCAGCAGCCTCCCCGGCGGCTACGAGCAGTACTTC.

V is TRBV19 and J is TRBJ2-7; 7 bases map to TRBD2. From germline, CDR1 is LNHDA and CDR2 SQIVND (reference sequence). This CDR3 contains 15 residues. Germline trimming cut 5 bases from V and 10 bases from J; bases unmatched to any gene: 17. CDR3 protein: CASSPQAGTTLEQYF. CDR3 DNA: TGTGCCAGTAGTCCCCAAGCCGGGACTACTTTGGAACAGTACTTC.

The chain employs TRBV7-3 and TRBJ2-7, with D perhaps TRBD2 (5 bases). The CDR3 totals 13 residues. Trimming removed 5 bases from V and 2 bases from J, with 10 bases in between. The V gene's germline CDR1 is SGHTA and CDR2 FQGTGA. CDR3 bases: TGTGCCAGCAGCGTAGGAGGTGCCTACGAGCAGTACTTC. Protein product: CASSVGGAYEQYF.

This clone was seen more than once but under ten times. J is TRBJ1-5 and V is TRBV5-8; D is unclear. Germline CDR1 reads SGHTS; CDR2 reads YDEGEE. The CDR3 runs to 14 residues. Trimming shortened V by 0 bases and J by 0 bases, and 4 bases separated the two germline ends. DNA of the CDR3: TGTGCCAGCAGCTTGGCCGGTAGCAATCAGCCCCAGCATTTT. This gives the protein CASSLAGSNQPQHF.

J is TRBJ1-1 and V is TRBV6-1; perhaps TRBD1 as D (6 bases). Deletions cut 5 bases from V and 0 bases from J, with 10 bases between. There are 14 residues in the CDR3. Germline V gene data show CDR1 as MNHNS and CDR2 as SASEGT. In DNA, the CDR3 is TGTGCCAGCAGTCTCAGGGGCCTGAACACTGAAGCTTTCTTT. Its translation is CASSLRGLNTEAFF.

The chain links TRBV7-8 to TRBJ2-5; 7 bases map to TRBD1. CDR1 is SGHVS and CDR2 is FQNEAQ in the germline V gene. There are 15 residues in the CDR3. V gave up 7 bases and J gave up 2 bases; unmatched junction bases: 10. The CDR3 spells CASTPSGTAQETQYF. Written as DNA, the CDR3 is TGTGCCAGCACCCCCTCCGGGACAGCACAAGAGACCCAGTACTTC.

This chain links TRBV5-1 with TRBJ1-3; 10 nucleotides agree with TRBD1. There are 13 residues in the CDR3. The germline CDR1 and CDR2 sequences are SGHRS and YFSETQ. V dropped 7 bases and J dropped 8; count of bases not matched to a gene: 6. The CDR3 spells CASRGTGAHTIYF. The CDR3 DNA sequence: TGCGCCAGCCGGGGGACAGGGGCCCACACCATATATTTT.

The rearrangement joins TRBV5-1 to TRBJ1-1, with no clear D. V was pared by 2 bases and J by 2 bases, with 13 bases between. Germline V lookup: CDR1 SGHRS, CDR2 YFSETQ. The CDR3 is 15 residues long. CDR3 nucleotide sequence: TGCGCCAGCAGCTTCTCTCAATACAGAAACACTGAAGCTTTCTTT. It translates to CASSFSQYRNTEAFF.

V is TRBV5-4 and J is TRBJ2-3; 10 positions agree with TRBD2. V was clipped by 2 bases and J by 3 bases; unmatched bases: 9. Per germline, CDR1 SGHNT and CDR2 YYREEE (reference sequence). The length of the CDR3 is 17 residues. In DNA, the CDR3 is TGTGCCAGCAGCTTTCCCCTAGCGGGGGTAGGAACAGATACGCAGTATTTT. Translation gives CASSFPLAGVGTDTQYF.

Here the CDR3 reads CASSIWDSENTEAFF. CDR3 nucleotides: TGTGCCAGTAGTATCTGGGACAGTGAGAACACTGAAGCTTTCTTT. The rearrangement links TRBV19 to TRBJ1-1; 7 nucleotides match TRBD1. This CDR3 spans 15 amino acids. J lost 1 base, V lost 3 bases, and 5 bases had no gene match. Germline lookup yields CDR1 LNHDA and CDR2 SQIVND (reference sequence).

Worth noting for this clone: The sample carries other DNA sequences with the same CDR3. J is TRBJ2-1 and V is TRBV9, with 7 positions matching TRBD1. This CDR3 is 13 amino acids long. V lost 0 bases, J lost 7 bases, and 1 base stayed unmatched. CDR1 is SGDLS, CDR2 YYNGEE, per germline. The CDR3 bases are TGTGCCAGCAGCGTAGCAGGGGGAAATGAGCAGTTCTTC. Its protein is CASSVAGGNEQFF.

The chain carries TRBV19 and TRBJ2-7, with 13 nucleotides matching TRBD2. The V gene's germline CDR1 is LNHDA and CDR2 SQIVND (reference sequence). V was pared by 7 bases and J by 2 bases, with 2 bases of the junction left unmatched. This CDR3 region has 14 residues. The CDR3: CASMGLAGPYEQYF. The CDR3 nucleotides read TGTGCCAGTATGGGACTAGCGGGACCCTACGAGCAGTACTTC.